These T cell receptor beta chains were read from a single sample in a study of radiation and T cells in renal cell carcinoma. Clones were sequenced by immunoSEQ multiplex PCR, and TCRdb holds only the in-frame ones, with some missing. The data hold about 43,000 clones, with around four fifths observed a single time. Here the sequenced sample was blood, taken from a patient whose treatment included radiotherapy and nephrectomy. The source of these receptors is a woman between 65 and 79 years old with renal cell carcinoma. Both conserved end residues are part of each CDR3. D genes are given only for firm matches. Only some rows state a clone size, as once, few, many or a class for expanded clones.

cdr3_length,clone_size,v_call,j_call,d_call,cdr3_aa,cdr3_nt
12,-,TRBV12-5,TRBJ2-1,-,CASGQTYNEQFF,TGTGCTAGTGGGCAAACGTACAATGAGCAGTTCTTC
14,-,TRBV11-2,TRBJ2-2,-,CASSPVINTGELFF,TGTGCCAGCAGCCCGGTTATTAACACCGGGGAGCTGTTTTTT
14,-,TRBV11-2,TRBJ1-2,-,CASSLEPAGYGYTF,TGTGCCAGCAGCTTAGAACCAGCAGGCTATGGCTACACCTTC
15,-,TRBV19,TRBJ1-4,-,CASSIRGAANEKLFF,TGTGCCAGTAGTATCAGGGGCGCGGCTAATGAAAAACTGTTTTTT
17,-,TRBV27,TRBJ2-3,TRBD2,CASSLGLAGLSIDTQYF,TGTGCCAGCAGTCTCGGACTAGCGGGGTTAAGCATCGATACGCAGTATTTT
15,-,TRBV5-1,TRBJ2-7,TRBD1,CASSLLSDRDYEQYF,TGCGCCAGCAGCTTGCTGTCGGACAGGGACTACGAGCAGTACTTC
16,-,TRBV18,TRBJ1-1,-,CASSPPGPGVNTEAFF,TGTGCCAGCTCACCACCGGGTCCGGGGGTGAACACTGAAGCTTTCTTT
16,-,TRBV4-2,TRBJ2-1,TRBD1,CASSQAPGQGDNEQFF,TGTGCCAGCAGCCAAGCCCCGGGACAGGGGGACAATGAGCAGTTCTTC
13,once,TRBV30,TRBJ1-1,-,CAWSVVADTEAFF,TGTGCCTGGAGTGTAGTGGCAGACACTGAAGCTTTCTTT
15,few,TRBV19,TRBJ1-1,-,CASSSYAGVNTEAFF,TGTGCCAGTAGTTCATATGCAGGTGTTAACACTGAAGCTTTCTTT
17,-,TRBV7-9,TRBJ1-2,TRBD1,CASSLAGTGADVNGYTF,TGTGCCAGCAGCTTAGCCGGGACAGGGGCCGACGTGAATGGCTACACCTTC
14,-,TRBV10-3,TRBJ2-5,TRBD1,CAISAGTGEETQYF,TGTGCCATCAGTGCCGGGACAGGGGAAGAGACCCAGTACTTC
13,once,TRBV12-5,TRBJ2-5,-,CASGFGPERAQYF,TGTGCTAGTGGTTTCGGCCCCGAGAGGGCCCAGTACTTC
15,few,TRBV6-6,TRBJ2-7,TRBD1,CAVNTKGDSSYEQYF,TGTGCCGTCAACACAAAGGGGGACAGCTCCTACGAGCAGTACTTC
18,-,TRBV5-6,TRBJ2-1,-,CASSLALAGMSSYNEQFF,TGTGCCAGCAGCTTGGCATTGGCAGGGATGAGCTCCTACAATGAGCAGTTCTTC
13,-,TRBV7-9,TRBJ2-3,-,CASSSTGTDTQYF,TGTGCCAGCAGCTCAACGGGCACAGATACGCAGTATTTT
14,-,TRBV27,TRBJ2-7,TRBD1,CASSLRGQGYEQYF,TGTGCCAGCAGTCTAAGGGGACAGGGTTACGAGCAGTACTTC
15,-,TRBV9,TRBJ1-1,-,CASNTNRDGNTEAFF,TGTGCCAGCAACACAAACAGGGATGGGAACACTGAAGCTTTCTTT
13,few,TRBV18,TRBJ1-1,-,CASSPNVDDEAFF,TGTGCCAGCTCGCCCAACGTCGACGATGAAGCTTTCTTT
14,-,TRBV7-8,TRBJ2-5,-,CASSLVADGETQYF,TGTGCCAGCAGCTTAGTAGCGGATGGGGAGACCCAGTACTTC
14,-,TRBV6-1,TRBJ1-5,-,CASSQTGTNQPQHF,TGTGCCAGCAGTCAAACAGGGACTAATCAGCCCCAGCATTTT
12,once,TRBV7-2,TRBJ1-1,TRBD1,CASSLTGQGTFF,TGTGCCAGCAGCTTAACGGGACAGGGAACTTTCTTT
15,-,TRBV11-2,TRBJ1-5,TRBD1,CASSLGQGELQPQHF,TGTGCCAGCAGCTTGGGACAGGGCGAACTACAGCCCCAGCATTTT
12,-,TRBV29-1,TRBJ2-3,-,CSVENPPDTQYF,TGCAGCGTTGAAAACCCGCCCGATACGCAGTATTTT
14,-,TRBV5-6,TRBJ1-5,-,CASSLGGKNQPQHF,TGTGCCAGCAGCTTGGGGGGGAAGAATCAGCCCCAGCATTTT
13,-,TRBV6-1,TRBJ1-2,TRBD1,CASSDGTGVGYTF,TGTGCCAGCAGTGACGGGACAGGGGTTGGCTACACCTTC
14,-,TRBV18,TRBJ1-2,TRBD1,CASSAGTANYGYTF,TGTGCCAGCTCAGCCGGGACAGCTAACTATGGCTACACCTTC
13,-,TRBV19,TRBJ1-1,TRBD1,CASSVTGGTEAFF,TGTGCCAGTAGTGTAACAGGGGGGACTGAAGCTTTCTTT
14,-,TRBV6-5,TRBJ2-7,-,CASSDGFSSYEQYF,TGTGCCAGCAGCGACGGGTTCTCCTCCTACGAGCAGTACTTC
15,few,TRBV2,TRBJ1-4,TRBD1,CASSAGTGAYEKLFF,TGTGCCAGCAGTGCGGGGACAGGGGCCTACGAAAAACTGTTTTTT
14,-,TRBV5-4,TRBJ2-7,-,CASSLAKMPYEQYF,TGTGCCAGCAGCTTGGCCAAGATGCCCTACGAGCAGTACTTC
17,-,TRBV4-1,TRBJ2-7,-,CASSHSDTTEGFYEQYF,TGCGCCAGCAGCCATAGTGACACGACAGAGGGATTTTACGAGCAGTACTTC
12,-,TRBV5-8,TRBJ2-4,-,CASSLVQNIQYF,TGTGCCAGCAGCTTGGTCCAAAACATTCAGTACTTC
18,-,TRBV18,TRBJ1-3,-,CASSPSTSGRLRGNTIYF,TGTGCCAGCTCACCCTCGACAAGCGGGAGACTCCGGGGAAACACCATATATTTT
14,-,TRBV5-4,TRBJ2-7,-,CASRDGGSSYEQYF,TGTGCCAGCAGGGACGGCGGAAGCTCCTACGAGCAGTACTTC
14,-,TRBV10-3,TRBJ1-3,TRBD1,CAISYRGHGNTIYF,TGTGCCATCAGCTACAGGGGGCATGGAAACACCATATATTTT
14,-,TRBV11-3,TRBJ2-7,TRBD2,CASSSGLAGSEQYF,TGTGCCAGCAGCTCGGGACTAGCGGGGAGCGAGCAGTACTTC
15,few,TRBV7-9,TRBJ2-1,-,CASSLTRVTTNEQFF,TGTGCCAGCAGCCTCACGCGTGTGACTACGAATGAGCAGTTCTTC
15,-,TRBV27,TRBJ1-2,-,CASRSSGGYNYGYTF,TGTGCCAGCAGATCCTCCGGGGGGTACAACTATGGCTACACCTTC
14,-,TRBV30,TRBJ2-6,TRBD2,CALAGGYGANVLTF,TGTGCCTTAGCGGGAGGGTATGGGGCCAACGTCCTGACTTTC
15,once,TRBV9,TRBJ1-4,-,CASSVEGRRGEKLFF,TGTGCCAGCAGCGTAGAGGGACGGAGGGGGGAAAAACTGTTTTTT
16,-,TRBV4-1,TRBJ2-3,-,CASSQEGAGSPDTQYF,TGCGCCAGCAGCCAAGAGGGCGCGGGTTCCCCAGATACGCAGTATTTT
13,few,TRBV4-1,TRBJ2-1,-,CASSPDHRNEQFF,TGCGCCAGCAGCCCGGACCACAGGAATGAGCAGTTCTTC
15,-,TRBV7-8,TRBJ2-5,TRBD2,CASSPGTSGEETQYF,TGTGCCAGCAGCCCCGGGACTAGCGGGGAAGAGACCCAGTACTTC
13,-,TRBV21-1,TRBJ1-2,-,CASETAANYGYTF,TGTGCCAGCGAAACAGCCGCTAACTATGGCTACACCTTC
16,-,TRBV7-2,TRBJ2-1,-,CASSLKGGSSYNEQFF,TGTGCCAGCAGCTTAAAGGGCGGGTCCTCCTACAATGAGCAGTTCTTC
14,-,TRBV5-1,TRBJ2-1,TRBD1,CASSSGGPYNEQFF,TGCGCCAGCAGCTCAGGGGGCCCCTACAATGAGCAGTTCTTC
15,few,TRBV5-1,TRBJ1-4,-,CASSLVETGNEKLFF,TGCGCCAGCAGCTTGGTTGAGACAGGAAATGAAAAACTGTTTTTT
11,-,TRBV12-5,TRBJ2-7,-,CASGFSYEQYF,TGTGCTAGTGGTTTTTCGTACGAGCAGTACTTC
15,-,TRBV6-1,TRBJ1-5,-,CASSENGQVAQPQHF,TGTGCCAGCAGTGAAAACGGTCAGGTCGCGCAGCCCCAGCATTTT
14,-,TRBV6-5,TRBJ2-7,-,CASSPGTDGYEQYF,TGTGCCAGCAGCCCCGGGACCGACGGCTACGAGCAGTACTTC
16,-,TRBV19,TRBJ2-1,TRBD1,CASKVGGVSSYNEQFF,TGTGCCAGCAAAGTAGGGGGCGTAAGCTCCTACAATGAGCAGTTCTTC